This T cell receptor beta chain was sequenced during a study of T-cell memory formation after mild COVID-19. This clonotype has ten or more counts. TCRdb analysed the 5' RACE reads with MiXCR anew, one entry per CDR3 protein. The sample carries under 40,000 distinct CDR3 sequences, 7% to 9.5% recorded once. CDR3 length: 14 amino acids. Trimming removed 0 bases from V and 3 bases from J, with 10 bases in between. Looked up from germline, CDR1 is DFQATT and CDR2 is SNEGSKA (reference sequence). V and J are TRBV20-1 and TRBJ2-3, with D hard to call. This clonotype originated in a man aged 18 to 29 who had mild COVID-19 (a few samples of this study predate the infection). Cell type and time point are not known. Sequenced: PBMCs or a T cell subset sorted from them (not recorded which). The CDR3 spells CSAREPRKTDTQYF. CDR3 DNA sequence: TGCAGTGCTAGAGAGCCAAGGAAGACAGATACGCAGTATTTT.